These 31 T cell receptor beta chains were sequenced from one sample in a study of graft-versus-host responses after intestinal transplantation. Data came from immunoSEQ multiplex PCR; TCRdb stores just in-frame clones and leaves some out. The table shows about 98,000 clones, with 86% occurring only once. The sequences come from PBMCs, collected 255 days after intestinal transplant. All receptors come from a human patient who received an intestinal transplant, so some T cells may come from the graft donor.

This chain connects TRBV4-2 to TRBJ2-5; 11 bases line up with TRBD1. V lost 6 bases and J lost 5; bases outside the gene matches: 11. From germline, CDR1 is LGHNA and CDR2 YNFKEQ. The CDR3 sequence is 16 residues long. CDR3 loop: CASRGGTGQGGETQYF. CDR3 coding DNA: TGTGCCAGCAGGGGAGGGACGGGACAGGGGGGGGAGACCCAGTACTTC.

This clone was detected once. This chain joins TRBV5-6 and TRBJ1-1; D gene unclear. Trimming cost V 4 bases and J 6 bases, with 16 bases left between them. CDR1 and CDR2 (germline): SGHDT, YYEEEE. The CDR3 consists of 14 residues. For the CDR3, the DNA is TGTGCCAGCAGCCTGAGGTTGCCGGTCGCTGAAGCTTTCTTT. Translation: CASSLRLPVAEAFF.

CDR3 in DNA: TGTGCCAGCAGTTCAGGGACTAGCGGGAGTAATGAGCAGTTCTTC. Its translation is CASSSGTSGSNEQFF. The V and J genes are TRBV27 and TRBJ2-1; 14 positions match TRBD2. The V segment lost 4 bases and the J segment 7 bases; nucleotides outside the gene matches: 3. CDR1 and CDR2 (germline): MNHEY, SMNVEV (reference sequence). The CDR3 extends over 15 amino acids.

The chain's CDR3 is CASSNTGTGGEKLFF. The CDR3 DNA follows: TGTGCCAGCAGTAATACCGGGACAGGGGGGGAAAAACTGTTTTTT. This rearrangement joins TRBV6-5 to TRBJ1-4; 11 bases line up with TRBD1. Germline V gene sequence: CDR1 MNHEY, CDR2 SVGAGI. J lost 8 bases, V lost 5 bases, and 7 bases had no gene match. The CDR3 covers 15 residues.

CDR3 loop: CSVGTANAEAFF. CDR3 sequence (DNA): TGCAGCGTAGGGACAGCTAACGCTGAAGCTTTCTTT. The chain employs TRBV29-1 and TRBJ1-1; 7 bases line up with TRBD1. Germline V gene lookup returns CDR1 SQVTM and CDR2 ANQGSEA. The CDR3 runs 12 residues. After removal of 6 bases from V and 6 bases from J, the junction contained 7 bases not matched to a gene.

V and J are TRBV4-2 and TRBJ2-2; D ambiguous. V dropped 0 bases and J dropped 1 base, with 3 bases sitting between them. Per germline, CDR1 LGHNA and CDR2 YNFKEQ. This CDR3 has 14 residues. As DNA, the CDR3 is TGTGCCAGCAGCCAAGATCTGAACACCGGGGAGCTGTTTTTT. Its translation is CASSQDLNTGELFF.

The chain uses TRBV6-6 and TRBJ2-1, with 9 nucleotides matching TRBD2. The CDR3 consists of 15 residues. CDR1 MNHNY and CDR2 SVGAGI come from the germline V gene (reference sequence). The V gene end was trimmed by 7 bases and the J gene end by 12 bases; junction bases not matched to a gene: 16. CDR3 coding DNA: TGTGCCAGCACCCCACGGAGGGGCGGGGGGGCTTGGCAGTTCTTC. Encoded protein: CASTPRRGGGAWQFF.

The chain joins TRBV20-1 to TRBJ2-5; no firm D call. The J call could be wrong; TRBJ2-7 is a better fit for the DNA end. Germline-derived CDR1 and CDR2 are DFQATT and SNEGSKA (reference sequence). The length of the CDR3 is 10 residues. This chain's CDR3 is CSARTYEQYF. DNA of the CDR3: TGCAGTGCTAGAACCTACGAGCAGTACTTC.

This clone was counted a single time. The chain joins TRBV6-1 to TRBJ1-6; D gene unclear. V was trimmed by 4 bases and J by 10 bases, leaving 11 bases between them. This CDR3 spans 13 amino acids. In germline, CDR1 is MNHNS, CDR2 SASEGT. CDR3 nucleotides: TGTGCCAGCAGTGCCGACGGGTGGTCACCCCTCCACTTT. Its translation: CASSADGWSPLHF.

The CDR3 DNA sequence: TGTGCCAGCAGCTTATGGGGCCAGGGGGCGTCCTACGAGCAGTACTTC. Translating gives CASSLWGQGASYEQYF. This chain uses TRBV7-8 with TRBJ2-7; 8 nucleotides match TRBD1. The V gene end was trimmed by 2 bases and the J gene end by 1 base; junction bases not matched to a gene: 7. The CDR3 has 16 residues. CDR1 and CDR2 from the germline V gene are SGHVS and FQNEAQ. Supplemented by reference TRBV7-8 and TRBJ2-7, the full variable domain reads GAGVSQSPRYKVAKRGQDVALRCDPISGHVSLFWYQQALGQGPEFLTYFQNEAQLDKSGLPSDRFFAERPEGSVSTLKIQRTQQEDSAVYLCASSLWGQGASYEQYFGPGTRLTVT.

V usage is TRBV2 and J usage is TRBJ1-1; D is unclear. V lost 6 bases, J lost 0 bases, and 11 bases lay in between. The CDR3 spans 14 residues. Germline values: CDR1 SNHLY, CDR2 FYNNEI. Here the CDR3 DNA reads TGTGCCAGCAGATGGAAGGAATTGAACACTGAAGCTTTCTTT. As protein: CASRWKELNTEAFF.

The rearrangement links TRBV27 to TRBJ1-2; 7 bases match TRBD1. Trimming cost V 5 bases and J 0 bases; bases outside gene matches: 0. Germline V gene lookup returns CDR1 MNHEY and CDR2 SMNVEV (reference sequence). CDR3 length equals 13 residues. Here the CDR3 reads CASSGTANYGYTF. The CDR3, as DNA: TGTGCCAGCAGTGGGACAGCTAACTATGGCTACACCTTC.

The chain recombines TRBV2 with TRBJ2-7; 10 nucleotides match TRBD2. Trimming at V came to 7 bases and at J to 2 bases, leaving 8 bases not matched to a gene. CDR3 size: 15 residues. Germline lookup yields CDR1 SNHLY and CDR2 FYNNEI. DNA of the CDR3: TGTGCCAGCATCGACCGGACTAGCGGAGCCTACGAGCAGTACTTC. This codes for CASIDRTSGAYEQYF.

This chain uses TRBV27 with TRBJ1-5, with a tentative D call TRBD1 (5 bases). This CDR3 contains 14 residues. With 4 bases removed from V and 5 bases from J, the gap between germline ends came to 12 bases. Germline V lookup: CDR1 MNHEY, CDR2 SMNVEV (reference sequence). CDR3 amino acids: CASSWSRGDQPQHF. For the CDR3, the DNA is TGTGCCAGCAGTTGGTCTAGGGGCGATCAGCCCCAGCATTTT.

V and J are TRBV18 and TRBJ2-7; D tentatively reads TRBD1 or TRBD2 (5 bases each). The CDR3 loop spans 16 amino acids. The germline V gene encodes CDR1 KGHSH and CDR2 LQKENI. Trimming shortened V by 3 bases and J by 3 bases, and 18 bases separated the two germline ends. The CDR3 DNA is TGTGCCAGCTCACCTCTCTCTGGGGGATCTGTCTACGAGCAGTACTTC. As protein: CASSPLSGGSVYEQYF.

CDR3 region: CASSIGGRYSTDNEQFF. CDR3 DNA sequence: TGTGCCAGCAGCATAGGGGGGAGGTATTCCACTGACAATGAGCAGTTCTTC. This chain joins TRBV7-2 and TRBJ2-1, with D possibly being TRBD1 or TRBD2 (6 bases each). With 5 bases removed from V and 5 bases from J, the gap between germline ends came to 22 bases. This CDR3 is built from 17 residues. Germline CDR1 and CDR2: SGHTA and FQGNSA.

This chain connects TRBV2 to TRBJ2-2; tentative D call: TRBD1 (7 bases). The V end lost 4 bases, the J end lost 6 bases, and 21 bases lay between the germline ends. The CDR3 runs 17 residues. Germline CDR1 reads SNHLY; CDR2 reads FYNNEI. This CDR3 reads CASSVYRGVRRAGELFF. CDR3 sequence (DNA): TGTGCCAGCAGTGTTTACAGGGGCGTTAGGAGGGCCGGGGAGCTGTTTTTT.

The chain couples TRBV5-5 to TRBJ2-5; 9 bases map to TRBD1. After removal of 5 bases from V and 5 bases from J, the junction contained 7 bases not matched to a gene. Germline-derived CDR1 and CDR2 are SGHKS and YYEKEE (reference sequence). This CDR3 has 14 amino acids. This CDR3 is CASSRDRVEETQYF. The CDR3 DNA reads TGTGCCAGCAGTCGGGACAGGGTGGAGGAGACCCAGTACTTC.

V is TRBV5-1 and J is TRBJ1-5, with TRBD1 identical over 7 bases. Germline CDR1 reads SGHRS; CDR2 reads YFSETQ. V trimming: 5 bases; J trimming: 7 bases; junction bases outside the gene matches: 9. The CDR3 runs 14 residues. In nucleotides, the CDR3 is TGCGCCAGCAGTCCGACAGGGTCGTGGCAGCCCCAGCATTTT. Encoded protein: CASSPTGSWQPQHF.

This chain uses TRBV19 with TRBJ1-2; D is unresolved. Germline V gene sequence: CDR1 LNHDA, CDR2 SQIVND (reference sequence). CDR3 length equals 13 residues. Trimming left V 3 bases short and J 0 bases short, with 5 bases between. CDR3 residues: CASSISTNYGYTF. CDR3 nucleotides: TGTGCCAGTAGTATTTCAACTAACTATGGCTACACCTTC.

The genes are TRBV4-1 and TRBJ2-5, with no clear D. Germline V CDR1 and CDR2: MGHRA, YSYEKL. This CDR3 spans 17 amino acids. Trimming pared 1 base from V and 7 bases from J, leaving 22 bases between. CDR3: CASSQGPSTMNVGTQYF. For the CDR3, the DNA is TGCGCCAGCAGCCAAGGTCCCTCAACCATGAACGTTGGGACCCAGTACTTC.

CDR3 region: CARFRDREEQYF. DNA of the CDR3: TGTGCCAGATTCCGAGACAGGGAGGAGCAGTACTTC. This chain uses TRBV2 with TRBJ2-7; 7 nucleotides agree with TRBD1. Germline V CDR1 and CDR2: SNHLY, FYNNEI. The CDR3 extends over 12 amino acids. V dropped 9 bases and J dropped 7; count of bases not matched to a gene: 9.

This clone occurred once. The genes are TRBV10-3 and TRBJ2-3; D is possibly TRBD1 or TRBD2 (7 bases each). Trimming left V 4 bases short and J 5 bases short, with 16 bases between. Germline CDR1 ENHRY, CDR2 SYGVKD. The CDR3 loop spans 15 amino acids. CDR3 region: CAISGGGGAGDTQYF. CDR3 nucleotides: TGTGCCATCAGTGGGGGAGGGGGCGCAGGAGATACGCAGTATTTT.

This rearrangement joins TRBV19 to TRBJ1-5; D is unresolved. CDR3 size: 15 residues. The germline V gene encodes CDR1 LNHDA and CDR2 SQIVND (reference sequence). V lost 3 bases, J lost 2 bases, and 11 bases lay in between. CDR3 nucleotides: TGTGCCAGTAGTATGATTGGGGATGGCAATCAGCCCCAGCATTTT. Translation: CASSMIGDGNQPQHF.

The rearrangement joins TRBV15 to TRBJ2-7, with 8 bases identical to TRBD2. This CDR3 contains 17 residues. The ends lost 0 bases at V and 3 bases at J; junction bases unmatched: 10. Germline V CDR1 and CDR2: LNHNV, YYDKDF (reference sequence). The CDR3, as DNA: TGTGCCACCAGCAGAGATGGGGGGCGGGGGGCACACTACGAGCAGTACTTC. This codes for CATSRDGGRGAHYEQYF.

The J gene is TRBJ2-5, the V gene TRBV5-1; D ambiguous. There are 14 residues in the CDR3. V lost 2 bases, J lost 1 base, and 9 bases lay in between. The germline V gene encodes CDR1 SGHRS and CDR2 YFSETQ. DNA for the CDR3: TGCGCCAGCAGCTTCGAAAGACCCCAAGAGACCCAGTACTTC. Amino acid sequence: CASSFERPQETQYF.

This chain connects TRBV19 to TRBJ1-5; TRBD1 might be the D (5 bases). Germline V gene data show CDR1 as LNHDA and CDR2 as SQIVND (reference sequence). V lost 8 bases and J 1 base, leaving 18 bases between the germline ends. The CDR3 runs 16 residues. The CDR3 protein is CASGATRILSNQPQHF. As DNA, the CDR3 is TGTGCCAGTGGGGCTACAAGGATCTTAAGCAATCAGCCCCAGCATTTT.

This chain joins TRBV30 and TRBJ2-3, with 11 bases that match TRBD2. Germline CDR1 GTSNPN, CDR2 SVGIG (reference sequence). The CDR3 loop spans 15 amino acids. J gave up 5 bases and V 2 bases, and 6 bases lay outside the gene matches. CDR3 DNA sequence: TGTGCCTGGAGTCTTAGCGGGGGGGCCGTAGATACGCAGTATTTT. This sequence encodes CAWSLSGGAVDTQYF.

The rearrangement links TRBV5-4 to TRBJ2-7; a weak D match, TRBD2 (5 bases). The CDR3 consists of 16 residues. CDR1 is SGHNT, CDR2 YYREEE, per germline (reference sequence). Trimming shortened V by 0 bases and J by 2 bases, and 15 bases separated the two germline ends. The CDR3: CASSLDLLAPPYEQYF. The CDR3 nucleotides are TGTGCCAGCAGCTTGGATTTGCTAGCTCCCCCCTACGAGCAGTACTTC.

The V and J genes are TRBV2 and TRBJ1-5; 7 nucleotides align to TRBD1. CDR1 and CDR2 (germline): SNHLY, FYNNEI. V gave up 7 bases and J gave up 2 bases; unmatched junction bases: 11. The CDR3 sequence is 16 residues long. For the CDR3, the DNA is TGTGCCAGCACCCAATCGACAGGGTTAGGCAATCAGCCCCAGCATTTT. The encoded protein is CASTQSTGLGNQPQHF.

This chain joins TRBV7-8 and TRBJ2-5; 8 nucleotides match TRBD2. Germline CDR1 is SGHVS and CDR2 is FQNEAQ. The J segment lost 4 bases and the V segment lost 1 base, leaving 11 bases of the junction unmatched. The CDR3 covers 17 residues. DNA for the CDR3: TGTGCCAGCAGCTTAGGGGGGGTAGCGGGGTCCCCAGAGACCCAGTACTTC. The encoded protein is CASSLGGVAGSPETQYF.